Below, one T cell receptor (beta chain) is given with its context. What it binds is unknown. These data come from a study of vaccination and CD4 T cells after COVID-19. In the study overall: Overlapping spike peptides of SARS-CoV-2, HCoV-NL63, HCoV-OC43 and HCoV-229E stimulated the cells.

Time point given: late sampling 161 to 241 days after vaccination in a few convalescent patients. The treatment was: approximately nine-day PBMC culture with coronavirus spike peptide pools or control peptides (ViraFEST assay). Culture of 1.5 million to 2.5 million PBMCs per well took place with 8.5 to 10 IU/ml IL-2 and 9 to 10 ug/ml peptide pools. Cultured CD4+ T-cell DNA underwent Oncomine TCR Beta short-read sequencing. MiXCR, run by TCRdb on the PCR reads, gives a single entry per CDR3 protein. The profile shows about 25,000 distinct CDR3 sequences, less than 35% of them singletons. The material sequenced was CD4+ T cells from blood, cultured in vitro, taken about 7 months after SARS-CoV-2 vaccination. The receptor was isolated from a human donor who had recovered from COVID-19.

CDR3 bases: TGTGCCAGCAGTCGGATAGGGCTTTCGGAGAATGAGCAGTTCTTC. Its protein is CASSRIGLSENEQFF. The J gene is TRBJ2-1, the V gene TRBV6-1, with D hard to call. Germline V gene lookup returns CDR1 MNHNS and CDR2 SASEGT. With 5 bases removed from V and 7 bases from J, the gap between germline ends came to 18 bases. CDR3 length equals 15 residues.